The rows below give T cell receptor beta chains drawn from one sample of a study of shared clonotypes between healthy human individuals. Clones were sequenced by immunoSEQ multiplex PCR, and TCRdb holds only the in-frame ones, with some missing. The table includes roughly 2,500,000 clones, roughly 93% detected once. Sequenced sample: naive CD4+ T cells from PBMCs. Receptor source: a man aged 18-30 years in good health. Some clones in this sample may be carry-over from other donors' samples. The conserved cysteine and the conserved F or W are not part of the CDR3 here. The order of the fields is CDR3 length, J gene, V gene, CDR3 protein.

len: 14; j_gene: TRBJ2-1; v_gene: TRBV11-3; CDR3aa: ASSSYSGRDYNEQF
len: 11; j_gene: TRBJ1-2; v_gene: TRBV28; CDR3aa: ATHPGPDYGYT
len: 14; j_gene: TRBJ1-6; v_gene: TRBV4-2; CDR3aa: ASSQDQGIYNSPLH
len: 13; j_gene: TRBJ2-5; v_gene: TRBV27; CDR3aa: ASTNRASNGKTQY
len: 11; j_gene: TRBJ1-1; v_gene: TRBV6-1; CDR3aa: ASSRKHETEAF
len: 12; j_gene: TRBJ2-5; v_gene: TRBV30; CDR3aa: AWSVMTGAETQY
len: 14; j_gene: TRBJ2-7; v_gene: TRBV9; CDR3aa: ASSAIAGAYSYEQY
len: 14; j_gene: TRBJ2-1; v_gene: TRBV5-1; CDR3aa: ASSETSGPYYNEQF
len: 12; j_gene: TRBJ2-3; v_gene: TRBV5-1; CDR3aa: ASSLGLPADTQY
len: 11; j_gene: TRBJ2-1; v_gene: TRBV11-3; CDR3aa: ASPAWRGNEQF
len: 14; j_gene: TRBJ2-1; v_gene: TRBV11-2; CDR3aa: ASSPDVASGYNEQF
len: 11; j_gene: TRBJ2-7; v_gene: TRBV19; CDR3aa: ASSIGLATEQY
len: 12; j_gene: TRBJ1-1; v_gene: TRBV5-1; CDR3aa: ASGTGTGVIEAF
len: 12; j_gene: TRBJ2-5; v_gene: TRBV30; CDR3aa: AWSPGTSVETQY
len: 14; j_gene: TRBJ2-3; v_gene: TRBV7-9; CDR3aa: ASSLVAGTSTDTQY
len: 12; j_gene: TRBJ2-3; v_gene: TRBV29-1; CDR3aa: SVGPGPNTDTQY
len: 11; j_gene: TRBJ1-1; v_gene: TRBV29-1; CDR3aa: SVTEGRHTEAF
len: 10; j_gene: TRBJ2-7; v_gene: TRBV29-1; CDR3aa: SVATPTYEQY
len: 11; j_gene: TRBJ2-7; v_gene: TRBV5-8; CDR3aa: ASSIAADFEQY
len: 12; j_gene: TRBJ2-7; v_gene: TRBV28; CDR3aa: ASRGAGGSYEQY
len: 10; j_gene: TRBJ2-5; v_gene: TRBV6-5; CDR3aa: ASSGNRWTQY
len: 12; j_gene: TRBJ2-5; v_gene: TRBV5-1; CDR3aa: ASSTLDGRETQY
len: 11; j_gene: TRBJ1-2; v_gene: TRBV19; CDR3aa: ASSINRNYGYT
len: 12; j_gene: TRBJ1-2; v_gene: TRBV5-1; CDR3aa: ASSWDGYNYGYT
len: 14; j_gene: TRBJ1-5; v_gene: TRBV19; CDR3aa: ASSIPGTGEVQPQH
len: 12; j_gene: TRBJ1-2; v_gene: TRBV2; CDR3aa: ASSERGRQWGYT
len: 13; j_gene: TRBJ2-1; v_gene: TRBV28; CDR3aa: ASSFRLAGTNEQF
len: 13; j_gene: TRBJ1-1; v_gene: TRBV6-5; CDR3aa: ASRLDRAMNTEAF
len: 11; j_gene: TRBJ2-7; v_gene: TRBV28; CDR3aa: ASRQPSSYEQY